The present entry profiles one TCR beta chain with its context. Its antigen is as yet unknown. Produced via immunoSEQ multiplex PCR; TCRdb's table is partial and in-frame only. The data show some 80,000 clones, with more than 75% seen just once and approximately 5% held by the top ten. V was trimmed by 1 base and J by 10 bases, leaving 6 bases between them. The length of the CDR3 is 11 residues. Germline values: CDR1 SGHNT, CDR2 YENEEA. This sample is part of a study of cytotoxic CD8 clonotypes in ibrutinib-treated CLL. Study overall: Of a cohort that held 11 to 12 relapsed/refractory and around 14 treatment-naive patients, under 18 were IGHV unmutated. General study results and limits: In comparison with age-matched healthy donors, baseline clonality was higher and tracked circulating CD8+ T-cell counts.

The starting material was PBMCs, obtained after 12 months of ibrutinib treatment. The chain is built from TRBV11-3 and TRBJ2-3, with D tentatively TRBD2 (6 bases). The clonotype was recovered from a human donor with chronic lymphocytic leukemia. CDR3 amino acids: CASSLGGAQYF. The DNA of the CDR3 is TGTGCCAGCAGCTTAGGGGGGGCGCAGTATTTT.